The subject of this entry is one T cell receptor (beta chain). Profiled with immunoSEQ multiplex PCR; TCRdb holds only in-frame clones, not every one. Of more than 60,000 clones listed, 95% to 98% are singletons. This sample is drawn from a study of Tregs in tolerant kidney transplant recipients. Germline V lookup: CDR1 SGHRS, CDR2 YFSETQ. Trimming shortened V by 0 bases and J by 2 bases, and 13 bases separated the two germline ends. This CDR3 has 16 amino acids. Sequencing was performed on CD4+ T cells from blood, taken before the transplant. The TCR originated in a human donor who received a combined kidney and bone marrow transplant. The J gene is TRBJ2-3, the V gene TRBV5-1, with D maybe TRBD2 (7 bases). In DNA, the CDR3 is TGCGCCAGCAGCTTGGGAGGGGGGGGCGACACAGATACGCAGTATTTT. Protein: CASSLGGGGDTDTQYF.